Listed below are T cell receptor beta chains from one sample, sequenced in a study of T cells expressing NK-cell markers. TCRdb reworked the 5' RACE reads into one entry per CDR3 protein, no DNA. There are fewer than 200,000 distinct CDR3 sequences in the sample, with about 18% held by the top ten. The source material was blood T cells: a sorted CD56 or NKG2C T cell subset, CD4+ or CD8+ T cells, or bulk PBMC T cells (not recorded which). These receptors all come from a woman aged 18-70 years in good health. Both conserved end residues are part of each CDR3.

cdr3_aa	j_call	v_call
CASSLYTVRADYGYTF	TRBJ1-2	TRBV12-3/TRBV12-4
CASSQDRGWTEAFF	TRBJ1-1	TRBV3-1
CASSFRSDQPQHF	TRBJ1-5	TRBV7-8
CASSELGDSSYNEQFF	TRBJ2-1	TRBV25-1
CSAPSDTYEQYF	TRBJ2-7	TRBV20-1
CSAGRGTTGNEQFF	TRBJ2-1	TRBV20-1
CASSGLPGGADGYTF	TRBJ1-2	TRBV2
CASSYGLAGSYNEQFF	TRBJ2-1	TRBV5-1
CAITSRPSYEQYF	TRBJ2-7	TRBV10-3
CASGPPRDSLAKNIQYF	TRBJ2-4	TRBV12-5
CASSPRLLAGDRNEQFF	TRBJ2-1	TRBV7-3
CASRIAGGNEQFF	TRBJ2-1	TRBV6-2/TRBV6-3
CASSAQGAYNEQFF	TRBJ2-1	TRBV9
CASSLEWGLANEKLFF	TRBJ1-4	TRBV11-2
CATSEAGTGDTDTQYF	TRBJ2-3	TRBV24-1
CASSYEAYTEAFF	TRBJ1-1	TRBV6-5